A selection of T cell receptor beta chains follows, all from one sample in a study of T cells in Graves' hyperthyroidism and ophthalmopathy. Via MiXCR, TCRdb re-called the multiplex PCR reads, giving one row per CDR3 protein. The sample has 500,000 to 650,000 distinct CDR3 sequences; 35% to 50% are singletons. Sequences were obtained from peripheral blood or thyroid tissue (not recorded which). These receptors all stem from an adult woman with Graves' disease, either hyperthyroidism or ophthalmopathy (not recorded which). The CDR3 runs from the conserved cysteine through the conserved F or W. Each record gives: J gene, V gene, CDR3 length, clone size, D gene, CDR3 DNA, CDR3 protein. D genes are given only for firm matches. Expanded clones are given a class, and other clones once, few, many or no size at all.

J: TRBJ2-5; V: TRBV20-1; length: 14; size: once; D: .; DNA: TGCAGTGCTAGAGTTGCGGGAATTGCCGAGACCCAGTACTTC; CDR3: CSARVAGIAETQYF
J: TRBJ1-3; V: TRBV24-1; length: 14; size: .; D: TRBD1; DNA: TGTGCCACCAGTGTGGGACACAGGGGCAACACCATATATTTT; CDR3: CATSVGHRGNTIYF
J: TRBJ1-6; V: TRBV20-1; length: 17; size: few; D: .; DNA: TGCAGTGCTAGAGCCTTAAGAGGGACCCCCATAAATTCACCCCTCCACTTT; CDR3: CSARALRGTPINSPLHF
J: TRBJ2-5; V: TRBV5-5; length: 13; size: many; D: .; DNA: TGTGCCAGCAGCCCCGGGACCCGTGAGACCCAGTACTTC; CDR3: CASSPGTRETQYF
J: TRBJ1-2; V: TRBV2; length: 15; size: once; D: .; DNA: TGTGCCAGCAGAACCGGACAGATGGGACTCTATGGCTACACCTTC; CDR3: CASRTGQMGLYGYTF
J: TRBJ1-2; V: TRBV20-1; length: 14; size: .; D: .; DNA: TGCAGTGCTATAAACAGCCCTCCCGGTAATGGCTACACCTTC; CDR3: CSAINSPPGNGYTF
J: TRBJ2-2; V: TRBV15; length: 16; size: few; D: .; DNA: TGTGCCACCAGAGATCCGACAGCCGCCATCACCGGGGAGCTGTTTTTT; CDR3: CATRDPTAAITGELFF
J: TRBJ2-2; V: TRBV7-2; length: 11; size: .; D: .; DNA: TGTGCCAGCAGGGAGGGCGGGGAGCTGTTTTTT; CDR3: CASREGGELFF
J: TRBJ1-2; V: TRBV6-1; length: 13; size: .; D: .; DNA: TGTGCCAGTGGACAAGGCTGGGACTATGGCTACACCTTC; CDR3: CASGQGWDYGYTF
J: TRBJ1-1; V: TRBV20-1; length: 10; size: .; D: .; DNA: TGCAGTGCTAGCGAAGGACGGGCTTTCTTT; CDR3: CSASEGRAFF
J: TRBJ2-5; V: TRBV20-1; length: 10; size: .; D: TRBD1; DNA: TGCAGTGCCTGGACAGGGACCCAGTACTTC; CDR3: CSAWTGTQYF
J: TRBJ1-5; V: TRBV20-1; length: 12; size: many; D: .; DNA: TGCAGTGCTAGAGTCGCTCATCAGCCCCAGCATTTT; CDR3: CSARVAHQPQHF
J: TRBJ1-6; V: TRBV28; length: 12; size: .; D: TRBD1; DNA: TGTGCCAGCAGTTTCACAGGGGTAAACCTCCACTTT; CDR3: CASSFTGVNLHF
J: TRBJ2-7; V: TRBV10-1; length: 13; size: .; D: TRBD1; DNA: TGCGCCAGCAGCGAAAACAGGGGTTACGAGCAGTACTTC; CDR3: CASSENRGYEQYF
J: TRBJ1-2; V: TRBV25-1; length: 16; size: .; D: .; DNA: TGTGCTAGAGAGAGACGTGGGCAGGCCGTTGGCTATGGCTACACCTTC; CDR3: CARERRGQAVGYGYTF
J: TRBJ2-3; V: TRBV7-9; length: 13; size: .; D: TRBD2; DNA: TGTGCCAGCAGCTTCGCCGAAACTAGCGGGGGGAGTTTT; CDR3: CASSFAETSGGSF
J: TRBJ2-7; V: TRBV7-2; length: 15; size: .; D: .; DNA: TGTGCCAGCACCCAATCCCCGGGACACAGTTACGAGCAGTACTTC; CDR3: CASTQSPGHSYEQYF
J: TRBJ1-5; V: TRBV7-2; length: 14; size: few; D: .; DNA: TGTGCCAGCAGTTCCCGGGGTCTAAATCAGCCCCAGCATTTT; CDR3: CASSSRGLNQPQHF
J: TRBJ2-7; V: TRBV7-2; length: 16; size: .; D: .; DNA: TGTGCCAGCAGCTACCCGGGGGCGGGAGTTTCCTACGAGCAGTACTTC; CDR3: CASSYPGAGVSYEQYF
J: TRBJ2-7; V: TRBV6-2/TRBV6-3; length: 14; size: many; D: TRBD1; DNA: TGTGCCAGCAGTACCGGGACAGGGAGACCGGAGCAGTACTTC; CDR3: CASSTGTGRPEQYF
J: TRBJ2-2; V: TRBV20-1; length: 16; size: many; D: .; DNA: TGCAGTGCTAGTATGGGTGAAGGGGGGCACACCGGGGAGCTGTTTTTT; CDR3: CSASMGEGGHTGELFF